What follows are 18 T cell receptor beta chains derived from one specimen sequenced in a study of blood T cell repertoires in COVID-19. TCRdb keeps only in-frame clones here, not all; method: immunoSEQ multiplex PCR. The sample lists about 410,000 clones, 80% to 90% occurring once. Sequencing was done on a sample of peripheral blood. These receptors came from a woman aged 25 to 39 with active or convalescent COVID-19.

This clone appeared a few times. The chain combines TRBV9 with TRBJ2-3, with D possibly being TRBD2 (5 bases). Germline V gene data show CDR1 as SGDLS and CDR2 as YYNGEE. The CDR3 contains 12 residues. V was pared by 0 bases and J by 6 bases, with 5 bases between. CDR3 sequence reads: CASSVASDTQYF. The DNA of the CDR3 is TGTGCCAGCAGCGTAGCTAGCGATACGCAGTATTTT.

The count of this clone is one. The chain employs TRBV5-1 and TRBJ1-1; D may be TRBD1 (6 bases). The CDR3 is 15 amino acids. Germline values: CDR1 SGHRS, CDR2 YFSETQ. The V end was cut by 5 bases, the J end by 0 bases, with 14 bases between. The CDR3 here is CASRRTAKMNTEAFF. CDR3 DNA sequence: TGCGCCAGCAGAAGGACAGCTAAGATGAACACTGAAGCTTTCTTT.

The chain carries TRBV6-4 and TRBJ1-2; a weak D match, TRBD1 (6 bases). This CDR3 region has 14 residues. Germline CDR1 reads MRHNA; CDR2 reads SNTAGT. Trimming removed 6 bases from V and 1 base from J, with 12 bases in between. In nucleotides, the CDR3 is TGTGCCAGCAGCGAGGGGGGGCTTAACTATGGCTACACCTTC. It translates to CASSEGGLNYGYTF.

Written as DNA, the CDR3 is TGTGCCAGCAGCTCTACCCCAGCGGACCAAGAGACCCAGTACTTC. This gives the protein CASSSTPADQETQYF. The chain carries TRBV7-6 and TRBJ2-5, with a weak D call TRBD2 (5 bases). Germline assignment: CDR1 SGHVS and CDR2 FNYEAQ. The CDR3 contains 15 residues. The germline V and J ends were trimmed by 4 bases and 0 bases, with 12 bases remaining between them.

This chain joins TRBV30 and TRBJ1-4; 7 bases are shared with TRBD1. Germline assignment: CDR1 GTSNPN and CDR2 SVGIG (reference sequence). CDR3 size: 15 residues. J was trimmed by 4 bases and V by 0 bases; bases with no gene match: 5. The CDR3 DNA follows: TGTGCCTGGAGTGTCGGGGACAGTCTTAATGAAAAACTGTTTTTT. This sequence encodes CAWSVGDSLNEKLFF.

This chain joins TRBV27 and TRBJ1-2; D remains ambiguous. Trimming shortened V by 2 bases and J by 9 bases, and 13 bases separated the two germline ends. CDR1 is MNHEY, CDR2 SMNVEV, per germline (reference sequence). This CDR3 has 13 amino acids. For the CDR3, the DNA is TGTGCCAGCAGTTTAGGGCAGGTGGGCAGCTACACCTTC. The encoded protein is CASSLGQVGSYTF.

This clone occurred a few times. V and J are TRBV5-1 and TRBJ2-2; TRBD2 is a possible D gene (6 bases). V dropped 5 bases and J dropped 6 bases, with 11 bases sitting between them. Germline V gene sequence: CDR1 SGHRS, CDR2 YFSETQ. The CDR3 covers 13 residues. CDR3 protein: CASSPGGPGELFF. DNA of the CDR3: TGCGCCAGCAGTCCCGGGGGTCCCGGGGAGCTGTTTTTT.

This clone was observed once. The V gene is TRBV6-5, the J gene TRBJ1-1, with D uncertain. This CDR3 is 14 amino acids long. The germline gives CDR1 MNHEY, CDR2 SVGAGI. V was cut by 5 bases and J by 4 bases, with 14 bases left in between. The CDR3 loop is CASSLGPGGTEAFF. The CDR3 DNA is TGTGCCAGCAGTCTAGGACCTGGAGGCACTGAAGCTTTCTTT.

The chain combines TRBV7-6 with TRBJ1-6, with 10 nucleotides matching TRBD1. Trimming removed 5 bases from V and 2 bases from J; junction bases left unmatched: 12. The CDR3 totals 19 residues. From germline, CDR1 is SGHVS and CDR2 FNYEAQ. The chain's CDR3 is CASSNHPGQGSAYNSPLHF. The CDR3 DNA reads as TGTGCCAGCAGCAATCACCCGGGACAGGGGAGTGCCTATAATTCACCCCTCCACTTT.

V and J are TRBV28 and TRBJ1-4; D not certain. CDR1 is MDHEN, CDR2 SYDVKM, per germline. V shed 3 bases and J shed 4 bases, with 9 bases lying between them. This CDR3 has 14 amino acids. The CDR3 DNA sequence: TGTGCCAGCAGTTTGTGGCAGAATAATGAAAAACTGTTTTTT. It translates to CASSLWQNNEKLFF.

In DNA, the CDR3 is TGTGCCAGCAGGGACAGGGAGCACTATGGCTACACCTTC. Protein: CASRDREHYGYTF. V is TRBV6-5 and J is TRBJ1-2, with 8 nucleotides matching TRBD1. This CDR3 is built from 13 residues. V was pared by 6 bases and J by 3 bases, with 3 bases of the junction left unmatched. Germline V gene sequence: CDR1 MNHEY, CDR2 SVGAGI.

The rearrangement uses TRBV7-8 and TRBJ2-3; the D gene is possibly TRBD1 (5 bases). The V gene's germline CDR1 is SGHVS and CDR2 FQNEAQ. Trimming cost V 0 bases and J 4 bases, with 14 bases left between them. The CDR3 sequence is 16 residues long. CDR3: CASSLAADTTSDTQYF. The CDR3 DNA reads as TGTGCCAGCAGCTTAGCGGCGGACACAACCTCAGATACGCAGTATTTT.

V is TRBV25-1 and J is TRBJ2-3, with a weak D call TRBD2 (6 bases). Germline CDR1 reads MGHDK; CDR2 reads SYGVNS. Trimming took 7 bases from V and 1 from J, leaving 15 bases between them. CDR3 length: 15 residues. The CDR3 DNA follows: TGTGCCAGCACTGCCGGAGGCGGGGGCACAGATACGCAGTATTTT. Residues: CASTAGGGGTDTQYF.

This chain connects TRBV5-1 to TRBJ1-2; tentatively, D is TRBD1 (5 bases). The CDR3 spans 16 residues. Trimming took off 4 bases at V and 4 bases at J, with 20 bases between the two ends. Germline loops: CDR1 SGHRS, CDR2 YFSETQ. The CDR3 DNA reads TGCGCCAGCAGCGCCGGGGGTACCGCGGAGTTCTATGGCTACACCTTC. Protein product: CASSAGGTAEFYGYTF. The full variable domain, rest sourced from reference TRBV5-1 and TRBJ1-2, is KAGVTQTPRYLIKTRGQQVTLSCSPISGHRSVSWYQQTPGQGLQFLFEYFSETQRNKGNFPGRFSGRQFSNSRSEMNVSTLELGDSALYLCASSAGGTAEFYGYTFGSGTRLTVV.

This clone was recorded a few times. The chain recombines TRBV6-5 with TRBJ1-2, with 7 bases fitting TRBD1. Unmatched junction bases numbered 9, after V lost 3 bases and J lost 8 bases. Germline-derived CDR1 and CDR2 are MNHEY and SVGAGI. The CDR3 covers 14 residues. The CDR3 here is CASSYMGQSMGYTF. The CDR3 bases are TGTGCCAGCAGTTATATGGGACAGTCTATGGGCTACACCTTC.

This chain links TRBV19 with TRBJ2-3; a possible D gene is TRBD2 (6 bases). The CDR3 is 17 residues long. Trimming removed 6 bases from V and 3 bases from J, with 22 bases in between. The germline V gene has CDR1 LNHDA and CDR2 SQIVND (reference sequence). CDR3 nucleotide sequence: TGTGCCAGTAGCTGGGCAGTGGGGGGACTGGAGACAGATACGCAGTATTTT. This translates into CASSWAVGGLETDTQYF.

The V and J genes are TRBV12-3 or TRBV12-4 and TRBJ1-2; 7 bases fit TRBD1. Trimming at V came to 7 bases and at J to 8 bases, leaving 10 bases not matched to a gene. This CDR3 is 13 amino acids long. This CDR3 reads CASTPGQVGGYTF. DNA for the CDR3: TGTGCCAGCACCCCCGGACAGGTCGGCGGCTACACCTTC.

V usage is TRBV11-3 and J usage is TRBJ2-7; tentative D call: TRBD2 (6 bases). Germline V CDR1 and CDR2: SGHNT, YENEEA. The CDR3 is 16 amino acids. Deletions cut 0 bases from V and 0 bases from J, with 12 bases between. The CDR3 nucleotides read TGTGCCAGCAGCTTAGATCTGGGAGGCAGCTCCTACGAGCAGTACTTC. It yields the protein CASSLDLGGSSYEQYF.